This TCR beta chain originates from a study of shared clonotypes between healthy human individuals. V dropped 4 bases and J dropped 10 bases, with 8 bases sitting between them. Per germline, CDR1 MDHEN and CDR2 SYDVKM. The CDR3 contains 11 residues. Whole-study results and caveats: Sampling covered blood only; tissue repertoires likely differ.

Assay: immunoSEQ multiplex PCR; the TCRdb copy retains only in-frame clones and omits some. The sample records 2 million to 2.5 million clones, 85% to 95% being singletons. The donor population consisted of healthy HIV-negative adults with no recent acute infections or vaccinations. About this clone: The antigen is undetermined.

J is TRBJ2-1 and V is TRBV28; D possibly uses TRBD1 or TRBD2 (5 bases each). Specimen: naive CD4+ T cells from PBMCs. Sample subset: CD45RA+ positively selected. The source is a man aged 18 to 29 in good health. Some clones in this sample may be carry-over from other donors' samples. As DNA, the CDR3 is TGTGCCAGCAGTTGGGGGTACGAGCAGTTCTTC. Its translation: CASSWGYEQFF.